The 29 T cell receptor beta chains reported below all come from one sample, sequenced in a study of early stage breast cancer tumors. Sequenced by immunoSEQ multiplex PCR; TCRdb stores in-frame clones only, minus some. Of under 35,000 clones in the sample, roughly 86% were seen once. The sample was blood. The receptors come from a person aged 50-59 years with breast cancer.

The chain carries TRBV9 and TRBJ2-5, with D perhaps TRBD2 (6 bases). V was cut by 4 bases and J by 5 bases, with 15 bases left in between. Germline values: CDR1 SGDLS, CDR2 YYNGEE. There are 14 residues in the CDR3. The CDR3 DNA is TGTGCCAGCAGCCCAGCGGGTCCCGGTGAGACCCAGTACTTC. It yields the protein CASSPAGPGETQYF.

The rearrangement uses TRBV5-1 and TRBJ2-3, with a weak D call TRBD2 (7 bases). The germline V and J ends were trimmed by 2 bases and 5 bases, with 12 bases remaining between them. Germline lookup yields CDR1 SGHRS and CDR2 YFSETQ. CDR3 length equals 14 residues. The CDR3, as DNA: TGCGCCAGCAGCTTTGGGGGGGCTATAGATACGCAGTATTTT. Its translation is CASSFGGAIDTQYF.

The gene calls are TRBV4-1 and TRBJ2-7; the match to TRBD1 covers 8 bases. V trimming: 1 base; J trimming: 5 bases; junction bases outside the gene matches: 10. Germline CDR1 MGHRA, CDR2 YSYEKL. The CDR3 totals 16 residues. DNA for the CDR3: TGCGCCAGCAGCCAAGGGGGGACAGGAATGTCCGACGAGCAGTACTTC. It specifies CASSQGGTGMSDEQYF.

J is TRBJ1-2 and V is TRBV19, with D possibly being TRBD1 (5 bases). The germline V gene encodes CDR1 LNHDA and CDR2 SQIVND (reference sequence). V was cut by 3 bases and J by 1 base, with 9 bases left in between. CDR3 length: 14 residues. The CDR3 DNA follows: TGTGCCAGTAGTATGCGACAGAATAACTATGGCTACACCTTC. As protein: CASSMRQNNYGYTF.

The chain recombines TRBV19 with TRBJ2-5; 9 bases are shared with TRBD2. With 7 bases clipped from V and 4 bases from J, the junction kept 10 bases outside the gene matches. CDR3 size: 15 residues. Germline CDR1 and CDR2: LNHDA and SQIVND (reference sequence). CDR3 loop: CASTDSGRGGETQYF. Written as DNA, the CDR3 is TGTGCCAGTACCGATAGCGGGAGAGGGGGAGAGACCCAGTACTTC.

This chain uses TRBV13 with TRBJ2-2, with TRBD2 as a possible D gene (6 bases). This CDR3 has 16 amino acids. V was clipped by 4 bases and J by 2 bases, with 14 bases between them. Germline-derived CDR1 and CDR2 are PRHDT and FYEKMQ (reference sequence). CDR3 nucleotides: TGTGCCAGCAGCTACCGGGGGATACTTAACACCGGGGAGCTGTTTTTT. This translates into CASSYRGILNTGELFF.

V usage is TRBV7-9 and J usage is TRBJ1-2; TRBD1 might be the D (5 bases). With 5 bases removed from V and 4 bases from J, the gap between germline ends came to 17 bases. Germline V gene data show CDR1 as SEHNR and CDR2 as FQNEAQ (reference sequence). The CDR3 runs 15 residues. This CDR3 reads CASSPLVGGTYGYTF. In nucleotides, the CDR3 is TGTGCCAGCAGCCCCCTAGTTGGAGGGACCTATGGCTACACCTTC.

The rearrangement uses TRBV15 and TRBJ1-1; no clear D gene. This CDR3 region has 15 residues. Germline values: CDR1 LNHNV, CDR2 YYDKDF (reference sequence). V lost 1 base and J lost 1, with 10 bases in between. The chain's CDR3 is CATSRVAEKNTEAFF. The DNA of the CDR3 is TGTGCCACCAGCAGAGTGGCAGAAAAGAACACTGAAGCTTTCTTT. Full variable domain (outside the CDR3, taken from reference TRBV15 and TRBJ1-1): DAMVIQNPRYQVTQFGKPVTLSCSQTLNHNVMYWYQQKSSQAPKLLFHYYDKDFNNEADTPDNFQSRRPNTSFCFLDIRSPGLGDTAMYLCATSRVAEKNTEAFFGQGTRLTVV.

This clone came up once. The CDR3 sequence is CASSVGARGQGGETQYF. In DNA, the CDR3 is TGTGCCAGCAGCGTAGGGGCTAGGGGACAGGGGGGAGAGACCCAGTACTTC. This chain links TRBV9 with TRBJ2-5, with 11 bases matching TRBD1. CDR1 and CDR2 (germline): SGDLS, YYNGEE. J gave up 4 bases and V 0 bases, and 8 bases lay outside the gene matches. The CDR3 is 17 amino acids.

This clone was picked up a small number of times. CDR3 protein: CASSQEKGGYNSPLHF. CDR3 sequence (DNA): TGTGCCAGCAGCCAAGAAAAGGGAGGGTATAATTCACCCCTCCACTTT. The chain is built from TRBV4-2 and TRBJ1-6; D is unresolved. CDR3 length: 16 amino acids. In germline, CDR1 is LGHNA, CDR2 YNFKEQ. Trimming took off 0 bases at V and 4 bases at J, with 10 bases between the two ends.

This clone occurred a few times. V is TRBV6-1 and J is TRBJ2-3, with TRBD2 matching over 11 bases. Germline CDR1 reads MNHNS; CDR2 reads SASEGT. V lost 6 bases and J lost 6; bases outside the gene matches: 8. This CDR3 region has 15 residues. DNA for the CDR3: TGTGCCAGCAGCCTGAGTAGCGGGGGGGCTGATACGCAGTATTTT. Amino acid sequence: CASSLSSGGADTQYF.

This clone has a single count. V and J are TRBV15 and TRBJ1-1; 8 bases fit TRBD1. Germline CDR1 reads LNHNV; CDR2 reads YYDKDF (reference sequence). Trimming took 5 bases from V and 4 from J; bases not matched to a gene: 9. The CDR3 spans 15 residues. CDR3 sequence: CATSEDRGRGTEAFF. CDR3 coding DNA: TGTGCCACCAGCGAAGACAGGGGCCGGGGCACTGAAGCTTTCTTT. Supplemented by reference TRBV15 and TRBJ1-1, the full variable domain reads DAMVIQNPRYQVTQFGKPVTLSCSQTLNHNVMYWYQQKSSQAPKLLFHYYDKDFNNEADTPDNFQSRRPNTSFCFLDIRSPGLGDTAMYLCATSEDRGRGTEAFFGQGTRLTVV.

V and J are TRBV7-8 and TRBJ2-7; a possible D gene is TRBD2 (5 bases). CDR1 and CDR2 (germline): SGHVS, FQNEAQ. V lost 1 base and J 3 bases, leaving 10 bases between the germline ends. The CDR3 runs 14 residues. CDR3 amino acids: CASSLGRWGYEQYF. The CDR3 coding sequence is TGTGCCAGCAGCTTAGGGAGGTGGGGCTACGAGCAGTACTTC. Filled out from reference TRBV7-8 and TRBJ2-7, the complete variable domain reads GAGVSQSPRYKVAKRGQDVALRCDPISGHVSLFWYQQALGQGPEFLTYFQNEAQLDKSGLPSDRFFAERPEGSVSTLKIQRTQQEDSAVYLCASSLGRWGYEQYFGPGTRLTVT.

This clone was observed a single time. The V call is TRBV19, the J call TRBJ1-1; 7 positions match TRBD1. CDR1 LNHDA and CDR2 SQIVND come from the germline V gene (reference sequence). The CDR3 has 15 residues. Losses at the gene ends were 4 bases for V and 0 bases for J; bases not matched to a gene: 5. The CDR3 loop reads CASSKGTVVNTEAFF. In DNA, the CDR3 is TGTGCCAGTAGTAAGGGGACAGTAGTGAACACTGAAGCTTTCTTT.

This chain uses TRBV4-2 with TRBJ2-7, with 12 nucleotides matching TRBD2. The length of the CDR3 is 17 residues. In germline, CDR1 is LGHNA, CDR2 YNFKEQ. The J segment lost 0 bases and the V segment lost 0 bases, leaving 3 bases of the junction unmatched. The CDR3 DNA reads TGTGCCAGCAGCCAAGATTTACTAGCGGGGGGCTCCTACGAGCAGTACTTC. It specifies CASSQDLLAGGSYEQYF.

The rearrangement uses TRBV10-3 and TRBJ1-2, with 11 bases lining up with TRBD1. The CDR3 runs 14 residues. The V segment lost 10 bases and the J segment 3 bases; nucleotides outside the gene matches: 7. CDR1 and CDR2 from the germline V gene are ENHRY and SYGVKD. In nucleotides, the CDR3 is TGTGCCAGCACCGGGGACAGGGGGGACTATGGCTACACCTTC. Protein product: CASTGDRGDYGYTF.

The chain joins TRBV19 to TRBJ1-1; D not certain. V dropped 2 bases and J dropped 4 bases, with 11 bases sitting between them. CDR3 size: 14 residues. The germline gives CDR1 LNHDA, CDR2 SQIVND (reference sequence). The CDR3 DNA follows: TGTGCCAGTAGTATAACTGGGGTTGTCACTGAAGCTTTCTTT. Translating it yields CASSITGVVTEAFF. Full variable domain (missing parts from reference TRBV19 and TRBJ1-1): DGGITQSPKYLFRKEGQNVTLSCEQNLNHDAMYWYRQDPGQGLRLIYYSQIVNDFQKGDIAEGYSVSREKKESFPLTVTSAQKNPTAFYLCASSITGVVTEAFFGQGTRLTVV.

The gene calls are TRBV2 and TRBJ2-1; TRBD2 aligns across 9 bases. Germline CDR1 is SNHLY and CDR2 is FYNNEI. CDR3 length equals 14 residues. With 6 bases clipped from V and 8 bases from J, the junction kept 8 bases outside the gene matches. The DNA of the CDR3 is TGTGCCAGCAGCCGACTAGCGGTATTCCATGAGCAGTTCTTC. Protein sequence: CASSRLAVFHEQFF.

This chain connects TRBV5-5 to TRBJ2-7, with unresolved D. This CDR3 region has 14 residues. With 2 bases removed from V and 6 bases from J, the gap between germline ends came to 15 bases. CDR1 is SGHKS and CDR2 is YYEKEE in the germline V gene (reference sequence). CDR3: CASSFGWSTREQYF. In DNA, the CDR3 is TGTGCCAGCAGCTTTGGTTGGTCAACTCGCGAGCAGTACTTC.

The chain joins TRBV11-3 to TRBJ1-1; 7 nucleotides agree with TRBD1. CDR3 length equals 14 residues. The V gene end was trimmed by 5 bases and the J gene end by 5 bases; junction bases not matched to a gene: 8. Germline V gives CDR1 SGHNT, CDR2 YENEEA. The CDR3: CASSKQGKGTEAFF. DNA of the CDR3: TGTGCCAGCAGCAAACAGGGGAAGGGGACTGAAGCTTTCTTT.

The rearrangement uses TRBV6-6 and TRBJ2-2, with TRBD1 matching 7 bases. V was clipped by 0 bases and J by 5 bases; unmatched bases: 0. The CDR3 contains 14 residues. The germline V gene encodes CDR1 MNHNY and CDR2 SVGAGI (reference sequence). CDR3 region: CASSYSGQTGELFF. The CDR3 nucleotides are TGTGCCAGCAGTTACTCGGGACAGACCGGGGAGCTGTTTTTT.

This clone has a single count. V is TRBV5-6 and J is TRBJ2-1; D not certain. Trimming stripped 0 bases from V and 6 bases from J, with 4 bases between. CDR1 and CDR2 from the germline V gene are SGHDT and YYEEEE. This CDR3 spans 12 amino acids. CDR3 sequence reads: CASSLDLNEQFF. Here the CDR3 DNA reads TGTGCCAGCAGCTTGGATCTCAATGAGCAGTTCTTC.

This clone occurred once. V is TRBV9 and J is TRBJ2-7, with unresolved D. Between the trimmed V and J ends, which lost 7 bases and 0 bases, there was a span of 14 bases. This CDR3 has 14 amino acids. From germline, CDR1 is SGDLS and CDR2 YYNGEE. The CDR3 is CASGFGEPSYEQYF. DNA of the CDR3: TGTGCCAGCGGCTTTGGGGAACCCTCCTACGAGCAGTACTTC.

V gene TRBV6-6 combines with J gene TRBJ2-7; TRBD1 agrees at 7 bases. This CDR3 region has 14 residues. V shed 5 bases, J shed 3 bases, and the junction held 7 bases outside the gene matches. In germline, CDR1 is MNHNY, CDR2 SVGAGI (reference sequence). CDR3: CASSDGQELYEQYF. The CDR3 DNA reads as TGTGCCAGCAGTGATGGACAGGAACTCTACGAGCAGTACTTC.

This rearrangement joins TRBV7-3 to TRBJ2-1; 9 bases are shared with TRBD2. The CDR3 covers 14 residues. The V and J ends lost 6 bases and 7 bases, in that order; junction bases with no gene match: 7. Per the germline V gene, CDR1 is SGHTA and CDR2 is FQGTGA. The CDR3 protein is CASSLAGVGNEQFF. The CDR3 region has the DNA TGTGCCAGCAGTTTAGCGGGAGTAGGGAATGAGCAGTTCTTC.

The genes are TRBV9 and TRBJ2-7, with 9 bases lining up with TRBD2. With V trimmed by 4 bases and J by 6 bases, 11 bases remained unmatched. CDR1 SGDLS and CDR2 YYNGEE come from the germline V gene. The CDR3 spans 15 residues. The CDR3 protein is CASSPPGTSNTEQYF. As DNA, the CDR3 is TGTGCCAGCAGCCCCCCCGGGACTAGCAACACCGAGCAGTACTTC.

The chain couples TRBV11-2 to TRBJ2-3; D is undetermined. The CDR3 has 14 amino acids. Trimming removed 1 base at V and 1 base at J, with 6 bases between. CDR1 and CDR2 from the germline V gene are SGHAT and FQNNGV. CDR3 protein: CASSLVGGTDTQYF. CDR3 nucleotide sequence: TGTGCCAGCAGCTTAGTCGGAGGCACAGATACGCAGTATTTT.

V is TRBV7-2 and J is TRBJ1-2; maybe TRBD1 (5 bases). From germline, CDR1 is SGHTA and CDR2 FQGNSA. The CDR3 runs 12 residues. Trimming stripped 4 bases from V and 6 bases from J, with 9 bases between. The CDR3 reads CASSWDGNGYTF. DNA of the CDR3: TGTGCCAGCAGCTGGGACGGAAATGGCTACACCTTC.

The chain uses TRBV7-2 and TRBJ2-2; 8 nucleotides match TRBD2. V lost 1 base to trimming and J lost 5 bases; unmatched junction nucleotides: 12. Germline V lookup: CDR1 SGHTA, CDR2 FQGNSA. There are 18 residues in the CDR3. Here the CDR3 reads CASSLGTSGPLGTGELFF. CDR3 sequence (DNA): TGTGCCAGCAGCTTAGGAACTAGCGGTCCCCTGGGGACCGGGGAGCTGTTTTTT.